These 13 T cell receptor beta chains were sequenced from one sample in a study of blood T cells in healthy people across ages. Then a second PCR, running about 7 to 11 cycles, was carried out with a sample-barcoded 5' primer and a J-beta primer mix. Each CDR3 protein is one row after TCRdb ran MiXCR on the 5' RACE reads. This table has more than 900,000 distinct CDR3 sequences, 25% to 30% appearing once. These data were also reused for a study on T cells of mothers and their children.

Specimen: blood. Every receptor here comes from a woman aged 40 to 49 in good health.

This clonotype showed up just a few times. The V gene is TRBV7-9, the J gene TRBJ2-5; a possible D gene is TRBD1 (6 bases). This CDR3 has 14 amino acids. The germline V gene encodes CDR1 SEHNR and CDR2 FQNEAQ (reference sequence). V lost 5 bases to trimming and J lost 4 bases, with 14 bases between them. This CDR3 reads CASSPKGVTETQYF. The CDR3 DNA sequence: TGTGCCAGCAGCCCGAAGGGGGTGACAGAGACCCAGTACTTC.

V gene TRBV30 combines with J gene TRBJ1-4; D unclear. V lost 3 bases, J lost 0 bases, and 8 bases lay in between. The CDR3 covers 14 residues. CDR1 is GTSNPN and CDR2 is SVGIG in the germline V gene (reference sequence). This CDR3 reads CAWRVKATNEKLFF. In DNA form, the CDR3 reads TGTGCCTGGAGGGTAAAGGCAACTAATGAAAAACTGTTTTTT.

The table lists this clonotype with many counts. The rearrangement joins TRBV29-1 to TRBJ2-7, with D unresolved. Germline CDR1 reads SQVTM; CDR2 reads ANQGSEA. V was clipped by 4 bases and J by 3 bases, with 40 bases between them. This CDR3 is built from 22 residues. DNA of the CDR3: TGCAGCGTTGGCCCCCCGCTCTTACCACCTCAAGTAAGGTCCGAGAGGTTCTACGAGCAGTACTTC. Protein sequence: CSVGPPLLPPQVRSERFYEQYF.

With regard to this clonotype: It may be a read error: a sequence one base away is much more abundant. The V gene is TRBV20-1, the J gene TRBJ2-1; D unresolved. V shed 4 bases and J shed 13 bases, with 17 bases lying between them. Germline CDR1 DFQATT, CDR2 SNEGSKA (reference sequence). The CDR3 length is 12 residues. CDR3 in amino acids: CSAILPSETQFF. For the CDR3, the DNA is TGCAGTGCTATACTGCCCTCGGAGACCCAGTTCTTC.

Only a few counts were recorded for this clonotype. The J gene is TRBJ2-7, the V gene TRBV27, with 7 bases lining up with TRBD1. Per the germline V gene, CDR1 is MNHEY and CDR2 is SMNVEV (reference sequence). The CDR3 extends over 17 amino acids. Trimming cost V 1 base and J 5 bases; bases outside gene matches: 14. In DNA form, the CDR3 reads TGTGCCAGCAGTTTATTGGGTCGTGCCGGGACAGTCCACGAGCAGTACTTC. This codes for CASSLLGRAGTVHEQYF.

This clonotype has a count of ten or more. The gene calls are TRBV29-1 and TRBJ1-2; D is unresolved. Trimming stripped 2 bases from V and 10 bases from J, with 8 bases between. This CDR3 contains 10 residues. The germline V gene encodes CDR1 SQVTM and CDR2 ANQGSEA. The CDR3 DNA is TGCAGCGTTGAAAGGGATCTCTACACCTTC. Its translation is CSVERDLYTF.

This clonotype has more than one count but fewer than ten. This chain connects TRBV12-3 or TRBV12-4 to TRBJ2-3, with TRBD2 matching over 11 bases. The V and J ends lost 6 bases and 1 base, in that order; junction bases with no gene match: 15. This CDR3 has 19 amino acids. The CDR3 sequence: CASRPRLAGIQRGTDTQYF. In nucleotides, the CDR3 is TGTGCCAGCAGACCACGACTAGCGGGGATTCAACGTGGCACAGATACGCAGTATTTT.

At least ten counts were recorded for this clonotype. The chain uses TRBV29-1 and TRBJ2-7, with no clear D. V lost 7 bases, J lost 1 base, and 14 bases lay in between. Germline CDR1 is SQVTM and CDR2 is ANQGSEA. The CDR3 is 13 amino acids. DNA for the CDR3: TGCAGCGCCCAAACTTACTCATCCTACGAGCAGTACTTC. Protein sequence: CSAQTYSSYEQYF.

This rearrangement joins TRBV4-1 to TRBJ1-5; unclear D gene. In germline, CDR1 is MGHRA, CDR2 YSYEKL. The CDR3 runs to 17 residues. Trimming took 3 bases from V and 3 from J, leaving 18 bases between them. The CDR3 loop is CASSQITAIFDNQPQHF. CDR3 coding DNA: TGCGCCAGCAGCCAGATTACAGCCATTTTTGACAATCAGCCCCAGCATTTT.

This sequence joins TRBV28 and TRBJ2-5, with TRBD1 identical over 9 bases. The J call could be wrong; TRBJ2-7 is a better fit for the DNA end. The CDR3 is 16 residues long. CDR1 and CDR2 from the germline V gene are MDHEN and SYDVKM. The CDR3 bases are TGTGCCAGCAGGGAAACAGGGGGCGCCGGGGCCTGCGAGCAGTACTTC. Translated, it gives CASRETGGAGACEQYF.

There are many counts of this clonotype. J is TRBJ2-1 and V is TRBV25-1; perhaps TRBD1 as D (7 bases). V lost 8 bases and J lost 7, with 18 bases in between. The CDR3 is 14 residues long. Germline V gene data show CDR1 as MGHDK and CDR2 as SYGVNS. CDR3 nucleotides: TGTGCCAGCGACTCAGACAGGGAGGAGAATGAGCAGTTCTTC. This translates into CASDSDREENEQFF.

The chain has TRBV4-3 and TRBJ2-5; 9 bases map to TRBD2. The junction had 5 bases not matched to a gene; V was cut back by 1 base and J by 5 bases. This CDR3 comprises 15 residues. Per the germline V gene, CDR1 is LGHNA and CDR2 is YSLEER. CDR3 nucleotide sequence: TGCGCCAGCAGCCAAGGAGCGGGGGGCTGGGAGACCCAGTACTTC. Its translation: CASSQGAGGWETQYF.

This clonotype was counted at least ten times. V gene TRBV28 combines with J gene TRBJ2-7; a weak D match, TRBD1 (5 bases). In germline, CDR1 is MDHEN, CDR2 SYDVKM. This CDR3 region has 14 residues. The CDR3 DNA follows: TGTGCTACGGTGGGGCAGGGAAACTCCTACGAGCAGTACTTC. Protein product: CATVGQGNSYEQYF.